Detailed here is one TCR beta chain. Its antigen is still unknown. Per germline, CDR1 SGHTS and CDR2 YDEGEE. The CDR3 loop spans 15 amino acids. V shed 0 bases, J shed 5 bases, and the junction held 0 bases outside the gene matches. This sample stems from a study of cytomegalovirus exposure and HLA in healthy donors. Study in general: Ancestry clustering placed about four fifths of several hundred genotyped donors in the Caucasian-associated cluster. Study-wide points: TCR beta sequences reportedly predicted most subjects' HLA-A and HLA-B alleles accurately. Per a prior analysis, the majority of TCR beta V segments were productive roughly 90% or roughly 30% of the time.

Primers: 60 Vbeta forward and 13 Jbeta reverse. The repertoire was sequenced with immunoSEQ multiplex PCR; TCRdb's copy has only in-frame clones and lacks some. Counted here are about 120,000 clones, over 70% occurring once; the ten biggest clones make up about 2.8%. The TCR originated in a woman in her forties in good health and CMV-seropositive. The chain combines TRBV5-8 with TRBJ2-1; TRBD2 agrees at 12 bases. The sequenced sample was PBMCs. CDR3 amino acids: CASSLGLAGDNEQFF. In DNA, the CDR3 is TGTGCCAGCAGCTTGGGACTAGCGGGAGACAATGAGCAGTTCTTC.